Shown below are 17 T cell receptor beta chains from a single sample sequenced in a study of T cells in Graves' hyperthyroidism and ophthalmopathy. Amplified TCR beta CDR3 regions derived from RNA transcripts. First-round RT-PCR targeting the TCR CDR3 was performed with the HTBI primer set. One entry per CDR3 protein results from TCRdb running MiXCR on the multiplex PCR reads. The sample yields hundreds of thousands of distinct CDR3 sequences, approximately 14% seen once. The sample was blood. Receptor source: a woman younger than 30 with Graves' hyperthyroidism.

The table lists this clonotype with a few counts. The chain links TRBV5-4 to TRBJ2-1; 9 nucleotides match TRBD2. Germline loops: CDR1 SGHNT, CDR2 YYREEE (reference sequence). V lost 3 bases, J lost 10 bases, and 11 bases stayed unmatched. There are 15 residues in the CDR3. CDR3 sequence reads: CASSWGASGIWEQFF. The CDR3 DNA reads as TGTGCCAGCAGCTGGGGCGCTAGCGGGATTTGGGAGCAGTTCTTC.

This clonotype was seen more than once but under ten times. The chain couples TRBV28 to TRBJ1-2; TRBD1 might be the D (6 bases). The V gene lost 10 bases and the J gene lost 4 bases, with 16 bases spanning the gap. CDR1 is MDHEN, CDR2 SYDVKM, per germline. This CDR3 is built from 13 residues. The DNA of the CDR3 is TGTGCCACCCGGGGGCTGGGAAGCTATGGCTACACCTTC. Protein sequence: CATRGLGSYGYTF.

This sequence joins TRBV27 and TRBJ1-5; D remains unclear. Per germline, CDR1 MNHEY and CDR2 SMNVEV (reference sequence). Trimming took off 7 bases at V and 7 bases at J, with 8 bases between the two ends. The CDR3 covers 11 residues. The CDR3 nucleotides are TGTGCCAGCAACCGAAAACAGCCCCAGCATTTT. It translates to CASNRKQPQHF.

This clonotype was counted a few times. The V gene is TRBV7-9, the J gene TRBJ2-5; 8 positions agree with TRBD1. Germline-derived CDR1 and CDR2 are SEHNR and FQNEAQ (reference sequence). Unmatched junction bases numbered 4, after V lost 5 bases and J lost 2 bases. There are 14 residues in the CDR3. CDR3 sequence: CASSQDREQETQYF. The CDR3, as DNA: TGTGCCAGCAGCCAGGACAGGGAACAAGAGACCCAGTACTTC.

The genes are TRBV20-1 and TRBJ2-3; weak D call: TRBD1 (6 bases). CDR3 size: 15 residues. The germline gives CDR1 DFQATT, CDR2 SNEGSKA (reference sequence). The V gene lost 5 bases and the J gene lost 1 base, with 16 bases spanning the gap. This chain's CDR3 is CSAHGTSTGTDTQYF. DNA of the CDR3: TGCAGTGCTCACGGGACATCAACCGGCACAGATACGCAGTATTTT.

This clonotype was found many times. V gene TRBV5-4 combines with J gene TRBJ2-3, with 10 bases identical to TRBD1. CDR1 is SGHNT, CDR2 YYREEE, per germline (reference sequence). V was clipped by 3 bases and J by 4 bases; unmatched bases: 8. The CDR3 runs to 16 residues. CDR3 amino acids: CASSSGQGRAPDTQYF. DNA for the CDR3: TGTGCCAGCAGCTCGGGACAGGGGAGGGCACCAGATACGCAGTATTTT.

The table lists this clonotype with many counts. The J gene is TRBJ1-6, the V gene TRBV7-2, with D unresolved. Germline-derived CDR1 and CDR2 are SGHTA and FQGNSA. The length of the CDR3 is 14 residues. V was trimmed by 5 bases and J by 7 bases, leaving 12 bases between them. The CDR3 here is CASSAWTVNSPLHF. DNA of the CDR3: TGTGCCAGCAGCGCATGGACCGTCAATTCACCCCTCCACTTT.

This chain connects TRBV7-2 to TRBJ2-7; D is unclear. The V gene lost 8 bases and the J gene lost 7 bases, with 18 bases spanning the gap. CDR1 and CDR2 (germline): SGHTA, FQGNSA. The CDR3 length is 13 residues. The CDR3 here is CASRPSPVGEQYF. DNA of the CDR3: TGTGCCAGCCGACCCTCGCCGGTTGGGGAGCAGTACTTC.

This chain links TRBV29-1 with TRBJ1-2, with D possibly being TRBD1 (5 bases). The CDR3 contains 15 residues. Deletions cut 4 bases from V and 3 bases from J, with 18 bases between. Germline V gives CDR1 SQVTM, CDR2 ANQGSEA. The CDR3 bases are TGCAGCGTTGTCCTCCGAGTGGGGGGGTACTATGGCTACACCTTC. Translating gives CSVVLRVGGYYGYTF.

This clonotype has only a few counts. This chain joins TRBV10-3 and TRBJ2-1; D is ambiguous. The V and J ends lost 10 bases and 0 bases respectively, with 16 bases between them. Germline values: CDR1 ENHRY, CDR2 SYGVKD. The CDR3 contains 15 residues. The CDR3 DNA sequence: TGTGCCAGCGCAATGGGCGGAACCTCCTACAATGAGCAGTTCTTC. This sequence encodes CASAMGGTSYNEQFF.

The sample holds many counts of this clonotype. The rearrangement uses TRBV7-2 and TRBJ1-6; D remains ambiguous. V lost 6 bases and J 0 bases, leaving 9 bases between the germline ends. Germline CDR1 is SGHTA and CDR2 is FQGNSA. This CDR3 spans 15 amino acids. The CDR3 DNA is TGTGCCAGCAGAGAGGAGAGCTCCTATAATTCACCCCTCCACTTT. Translation: CASREESSYNSPLHF.

The chain couples TRBV20-1 to TRBJ2-1, with 14 bases fitting TRBD2. This CDR3 spans 16 amino acids. With 4 bases clipped from V and 5 bases from J, the junction kept 7 bases outside the gene matches. Germline values: CDR1 DFQATT, CDR2 SNEGSKA (reference sequence). The CDR3 protein is CSAKGLAGGPNNEQFF. CDR3 DNA: TGCAGTGCTAAAGGACTAGCGGGGGGACCGAACAATGAGCAGTTCTTC.

This clonotype showed up just a few times. The chain links TRBV7-9 to TRBJ1-1; TRBD1 matches 7 bases. V shed 2 bases, J shed 1 base, and the junction held 13 bases outside the gene matches. Germline CDR1 SEHNR, CDR2 FQNEAQ (reference sequence). The CDR3 has 18 amino acids. The CDR3 DNA reads as TGTGCCAGCAGCTTAAGGGGCCGGGACAGAGAAAAGAACACTGAAGCTTTCTTT. Encoded protein: CASSLRGRDREKNTEAFF.

J is TRBJ2-7 and V is TRBV6-5; the D gene is possibly TRBD2 (6 bases). The CDR3 is 12 residues long. Germline V lookup: CDR1 MNHEY, CDR2 SVGAGI. The V gene lost 3 bases and the J gene lost 7 bases, with 10 bases spanning the gap. The DNA of the CDR3 is TGTGCCAGCAGTTATGGAGGGAGAGAGCAGTACTTC. This codes for CASSYGGREQYF.

Regarding this clonotype: One end of the junction varies from germline; a read error may be responsible. The rearrangement joins TRBV20-1 to TRBJ1-3, with 8 nucleotides matching TRBD1. CDR3 size: 22 residues. The germline CDR1 and CDR2 sequences are DFQATT and SNEGSKA (reference sequence). CDR3 protein: CRARAFFNGDRTLNDSVNTIYF. CDR3 coding DNA: TGCAGGGCTAGAGCTTTTTTTAATGGGGACAGGACGCTTAATGACTCCGTAAACACCATATATTTT.

As DNA, the CDR3 is TGCGCCAGCAGCCAACTAGGAACCGGGGAGCTGTTTTTT. Residues: CASSQLGTGELFF. The gene calls are TRBV4-1 and TRBJ2-2; D not resolved. This CDR3 is 13 amino acids long. Germline V CDR1 and CDR2: MGHRA, YSYEKL. V shed 2 bases and J shed 5 bases, with 6 bases lying between them.

This clonotype was observed a few times. A much larger clone differs from this one at a single base, so this may be a read error. The chain uses TRBV6-1 and TRBJ1-2, with D tentatively TRBD1 (6 bases). Germline lookup yields CDR1 MNHNS and CDR2 SASEGT. The V and J ends lost 6 bases and 5 bases respectively, with 22 bases between them. The length of the CDR3 is 16 residues. CDR3 sequence reads: CASSLGRRGSRYGYTF. CDR3 nucleotides: TGTGCCAGCAGCCTGGGACGCAGGGGTTCGAGATATGGCTACACCTTC.